This T cell receptor (beta chain) appears in the sequencing data of a study of control samples from healthy donors and cancer patients. This CDR3 comprises 12 residues. Germline-derived CDR1 and CDR2 are MNHEY and SVGAGI. Losses at the gene ends were 5 bases for V and 10 bases for J; bases not matched to a gene: 4. Data came from immunoSEQ multiplex PCR; TCRdb stores just in-frame clones and leaves some out. The table shows 150,000 to 200,000 clones, with approximately 90% occurring only once. The J gene is TRBJ1-4, the V gene TRBV6-5; 7 nucleotides align to TRBD1. The sequenced sample was blood. This clonotype was obtained from a man aged 25 to 45 in good health. In nucleotides, the CDR3 is TGTGCCAGCAGTACAGGGGCAGGAAAACTGTTTTTT. As protein: CASSTGAGKLFF.